Described below is a single T cell receptor beta chain sequence and its context. As yet, its antigen is unknown. It may be a read error: a sequence one base away is much more abundant. The entry originates in a study of identical twins. From germline, CDR1 is KGHDR and CDR2 SFDVKD. The CDR3 runs to 17 residues. Template switching, a step in the protocol, added a universal primer site, and cDNA carried unique molecular identifiers. Each CDR3 protein gets one entry after TCRdb re-called the 5' RACE reads with MiXCR. The table records approximately 1.8 million distinct CDR3 sequences, under 35% of them present only once. Study conclusions and caveats: There is a chance that invariant MAIT and iNKT cells partially muddied zero-insertion analyses.

The J gene is TRBJ2-1, the V gene TRBV24-1; D may match TRBD1 or TRBD2 (6 bases each). The end of the DNA is better explained by TRBJ2-7, so the J call may be wrong. The sequenced sample was cord blood. The receptor comes from a newborn girl in good health. In DNA form, the CDR3 reads TGTGCCACCAGTGACCTTAAGGGGGGCCGAACCAAGGATGAGCAGTACTTC. This sequence encodes CATSDLKGGRTKDEQYF.